This TCR beta chain appears in the sequencing data of a study of shared clonotypes between healthy human individuals. Whole-study context: Samples came from a couple of female and a few male donors aged 18 to 49. Three CD4 naive, three CD4 memory, two CD8 naive and one CD8 memory plate were used per donor.

Terminally differentiated effector memory CD45RA+ cells were excluded from the naive CD8 cells, which were CD45RO-negative and positively selected for CCR7. The healthy adult donors were HIV-negative and reported no recent acute infections or vaccinations. The method was immunoSEQ multiplex PCR; TCRdb's version includes in-frame clones alone and lacks a portion of them. The repertoire has approximately 600,000 clones, 95% of them found once; the top ten carry about 0.11%. A word on this clone: The antigen remains undetermined.

Study results and limitations: The four-donor shared clonotypes exceeded non-shared clonotypes in generation probability, with non-shared ones scoring lower.

Sample: naive CD8+ T cells sorted from blood. This TCR was sampled from a woman between 25 and 40 years old in good health.

CDR3 in DNA: TGTGCCAGCAGCTTGGCCTTTGGGGACATAATCTACGAGCAGTACTTC. Translated: CASSLAFGDIIYEQYF. V usage is TRBV5-6 and J usage is TRBJ2-7; TRBD1 is a possible D gene (6 bases). Germline V gene data show CDR1 as SGHDT and CDR2 as YYEEEE. Trimming shortened V by 0 bases and J by 3 bases, and 16 bases separated the two germline ends. CDR3 length: 16 amino acids.